The subject of this entry is one T cell receptor beta chain. In the original workflow: Reference gene primer amplification in the assay estimated nucleated cell counts. Using immunoSEQ multiplex PCR, the repertoire was profiled, and TCRdb retains in-frame clones only, with some absent. That table furnishes V, J and clone size, whereas the DNA furnished D and trimming. The table lists about 150,000 clones, 75% to 90% of them singletons. This specimen comes from a study of blood T cell repertoires in COVID-19. Study as a whole: Italy, Spain and the United States were the sources of the convalescent and acute COVID-19 samples.

The V and J ends lost 0 bases and 1 base, in that order; junction bases with no gene match: 1. Germline values: CDR1 SGHAT, CDR2 FQDESV (reference sequence). The CDR3 is 17 amino acids. The chain combines TRBV11-1 with TRBJ2-1; 12 bases are a match to TRBD2. Sequencing was done on a sample of peripheral blood. The sequence was obtained from an elderly man with acute or convalescent COVID-19. CDR3 in amino acids: CASSLALAGGSYNEQFF. Written as DNA, the CDR3 is TGTGCCAGCAGCTTAGCGCTAGCGGGGGGGTCCTACAATGAGCAGTTCTTC. Together with reference TRBV11-1 and TRBJ2-1, the CDR3 gives the full variable domain: EAEVAQSPRYKITEKSQAVAFWCDPISGHATLYWYRQILGQGPELLVQFQDESVVDDSQLPKDRFSAERLKGVDSTLKIQPAELGDSAMYLCASSLALAGGSYNEQFFGPGTRLTVL.